The 7 T cell receptor beta chains below were found in one sample sequenced in a study of shared clonotypes between healthy human individuals. Method: immunoSEQ multiplex PCR; TCRdb's copy keeps in-frame clones and lacks some. The sample has around 2,000,000 clones; 85% to 95% are singletons. Sequencing was performed on naive CD4+ T cells sorted from blood. As to subset: CD45RA+ positively selected. These receptors originate from a man aged 18 to 30 in good health.

The chain carries TRBV7-2 and TRBJ2-1; 7 nucleotides align to TRBD2. CDR3 length: 15 amino acids. CDR1 is SGHTA, CDR2 FQGNSA, per germline. Trimming removed 4 bases from V and 6 bases from J; junction bases left unmatched: 9. The CDR3 sequence: CASSSGSGTSNEQFF. DNA of the CDR3: TGTGCCAGCAGCTCTGGCAGCGGGACGTCCAATGAGCAGTTCTTC.

The chain carries TRBV28 and TRBJ2-2; TRBD1 agrees at 9 bases. The germline V gene encodes CDR1 MDHEN and CDR2 SYDVKM. After removal of 6 bases from V and 3 bases from J, the junction contained 5 bases not matched to a gene. The CDR3 extends over 15 amino acids. CDR3 protein: CASRERDRDTGELFF. The CDR3 nucleotides read TGTGCCAGCAGAGAACGGGACAGGGACACCGGGGAGCTGTTTTTT.

The chain has TRBV29-1 and TRBJ2-1; D may correspond to TRBD1 or TRBD2 (5 bases each). The CDR3 covers 15 residues. The V end lost 4 bases, the J end lost 4 bases, and 17 bases lay between the germline ends. Germline V gene sequence: CDR1 SQVTM, CDR2 ANQGSEA. Here the CDR3 DNA reads TGCAGCGTTGTCTTAGTTGGGGGAAAATACAATGAGCAGTTCTTC. Its protein product is CSVVLVGGKYNEQFF.

This chain uses TRBV10-2 with TRBJ2-7, with TRBD1 matching 9 bases. V gave up 11 bases and J gave up 9 bases; unmatched junction bases: 11. This CDR3 comprises 12 residues. Germline V gene data show CDR1 as WSHSY and CDR2 as SAAADI. CDR3 in amino acids: CARRDREVRQYF. The CDR3 DNA reads TGCGCCCGCCGGGACAGGGAAGTCAGGCAGTACTTC.

J is TRBJ1-2 and V is TRBV6-5; 8 positions agree with TRBD1. CDR3 length equals 16 residues. The germline gives CDR1 MNHEY, CDR2 SVGAGI. The V and J ends lost 2 bases and 2 bases, in that order; junction bases with no gene match: 7. The CDR3: CASSYLPGDRNYGYTF. In DNA form, the CDR3 reads TGTGCCAGCAGTTACCTCCCAGGGGACAGGAACTATGGCTACACCTTC.

Concerning this clone itself: The same CDR3 is also encoded by other DNA sequences in this sample. V and J are TRBV2 and TRBJ1-5; unclear D gene. Germline values: CDR1 SNHLY, CDR2 FYNNEI. The V gene lost 7 bases and the J gene lost 0 bases, with 7 bases spanning the gap. The CDR3 totals 13 residues. This CDR3 reads CASTSYSNQPQHF. The CDR3 DNA reads TGTGCCAGCACTTCATATAGCAATCAGCCCCAGCATTTT. The full variable domain, in which reference TRBV2 and TRBJ1-5 provide the parts outside the CDR3, is EPEVTQTPSHQVTQMGQEVILRCVPISNHLYFYWYRQILGQKVEFLVSFYNNEISEKSEIFDDQFSVERPDGSNFTLKIRSTKLEDSAMYFCASTSYSNQPQHFGDGTRLSIL.

Points on this clone: The sample holds other DNA sequences that translate to the same CDR3. This chain links TRBV18 with TRBJ2-7, with unresolved D. There are 13 residues in the CDR3. V lost 3 bases and J 1 base, leaving 7 bases between the germline ends. Germline V CDR1 and CDR2: KGHSH, LQKENI. The DNA of the CDR3 is TGTGCCAGCTCACCTCCAGCGTCCTACGAGCAGTACTTC. It translates to CASSPPASYEQYF.